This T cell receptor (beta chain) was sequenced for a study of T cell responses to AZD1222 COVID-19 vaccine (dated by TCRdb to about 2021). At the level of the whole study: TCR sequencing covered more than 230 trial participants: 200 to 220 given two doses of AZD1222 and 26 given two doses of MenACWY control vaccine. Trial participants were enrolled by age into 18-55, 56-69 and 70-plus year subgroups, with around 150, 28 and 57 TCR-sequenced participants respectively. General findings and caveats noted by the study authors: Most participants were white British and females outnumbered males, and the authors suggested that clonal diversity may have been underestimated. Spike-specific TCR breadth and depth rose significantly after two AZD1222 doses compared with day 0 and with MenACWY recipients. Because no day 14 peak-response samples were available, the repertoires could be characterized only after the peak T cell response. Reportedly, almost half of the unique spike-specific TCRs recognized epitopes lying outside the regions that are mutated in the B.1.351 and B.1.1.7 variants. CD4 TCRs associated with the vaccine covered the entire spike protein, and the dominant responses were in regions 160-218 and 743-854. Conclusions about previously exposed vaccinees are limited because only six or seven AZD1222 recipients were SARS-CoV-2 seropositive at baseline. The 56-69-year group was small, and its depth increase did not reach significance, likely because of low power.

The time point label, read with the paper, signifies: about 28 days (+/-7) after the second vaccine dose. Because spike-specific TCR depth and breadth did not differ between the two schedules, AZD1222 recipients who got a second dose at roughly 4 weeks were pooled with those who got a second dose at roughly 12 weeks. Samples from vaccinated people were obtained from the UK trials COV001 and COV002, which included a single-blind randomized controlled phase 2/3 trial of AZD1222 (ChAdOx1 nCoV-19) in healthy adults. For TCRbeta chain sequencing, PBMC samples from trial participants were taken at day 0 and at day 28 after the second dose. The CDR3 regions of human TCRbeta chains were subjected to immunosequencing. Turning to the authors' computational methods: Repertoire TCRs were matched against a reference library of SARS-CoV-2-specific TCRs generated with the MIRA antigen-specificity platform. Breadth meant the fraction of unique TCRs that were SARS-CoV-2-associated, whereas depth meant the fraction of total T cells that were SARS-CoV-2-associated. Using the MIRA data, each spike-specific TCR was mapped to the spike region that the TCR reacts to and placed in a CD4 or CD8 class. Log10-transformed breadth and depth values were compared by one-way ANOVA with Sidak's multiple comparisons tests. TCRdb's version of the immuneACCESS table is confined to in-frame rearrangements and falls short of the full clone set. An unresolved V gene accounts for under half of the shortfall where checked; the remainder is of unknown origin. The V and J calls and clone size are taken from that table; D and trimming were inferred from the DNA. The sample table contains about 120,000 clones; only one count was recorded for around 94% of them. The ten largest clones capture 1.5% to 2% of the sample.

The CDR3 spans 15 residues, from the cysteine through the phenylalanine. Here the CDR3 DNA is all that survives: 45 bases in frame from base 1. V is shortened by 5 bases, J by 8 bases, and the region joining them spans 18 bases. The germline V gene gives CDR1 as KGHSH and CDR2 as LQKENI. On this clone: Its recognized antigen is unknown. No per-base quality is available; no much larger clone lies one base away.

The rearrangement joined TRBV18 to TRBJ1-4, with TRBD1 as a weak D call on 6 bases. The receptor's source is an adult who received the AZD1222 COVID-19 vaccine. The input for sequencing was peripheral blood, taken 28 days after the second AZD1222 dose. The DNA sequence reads TGTGCCAGCTCAGGCCTGGGACACCAAGGAGAAAAACTGTTTTTT. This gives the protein CASSGLGHQGEKLFF.